The 23 T cell receptor beta chains reported below all come from one sample, sequenced in a study of blood T cell repertoires in COVID-19. Assay used: immunoSEQ multiplex PCR; TCRdb lists only in-frame clones, some missing. This table holds just over 250,000 clones, approximately 79% found once. The sequenced material came from PBMCs or T cells enriched from blood (not recorded which). The receptors stem from a young man with acute COVID-19.

The V call is TRBV27, the J call TRBJ1-1, with D unresolved. V shed 3 bases and J shed 0 bases, with 8 bases lying between them. This CDR3 is built from 14 residues. Germline assignment: CDR1 MNHEY and CDR2 SMNVEV (reference sequence). CDR3 protein: CASSFNSLNTEAFF. The CDR3 DNA reads as TGTGCCAGCAGTTTTAACAGCCTGAACACTGAAGCTTTCTTT.

The chain uses TRBV4-2 and TRBJ2-2; no clear D. Germline CDR1 reads LGHNA; CDR2 reads YNFKEQ. This CDR3 region has 16 residues. Trimming left V 0 bases short and J 6 bases short, with 14 bases between. The CDR3 coding sequence is TGTGCCAGCAGCCAAGATAAGTTAGGAGCCGCCGGGGAGCTGTTTTTT. Residues: CASSQDKLGAAGELFF.

The chain is built from TRBV28 and TRBJ2-7, with D possibly TRBD1 on 5 matching bases. Germline CDR1 and CDR2: MDHEN and SYDVKM. V was trimmed by 8 bases and J by 6 bases, leaving 17 bases between them. The CDR3 is made up of 13 amino acids. The CDR3 reads CASGALSLGEQYV. The CDR3 nucleotides are TGTGCCAGCGGGGCGTTGAGCTTAGGCGAGCAGTACGTC.

The table lists this clone with a count of one. The rearrangement uses TRBV9 and TRBJ1-1, with D tentatively TRBD1 (5 bases). With 4 bases removed from V and 3 bases from J, the gap between germline ends came to 13 bases. The CDR3 consists of 14 residues. Germline CDR1 SGDLS, CDR2 YYNGEE. The CDR3 DNA reads as TGTGCCAGCAGCTCGGGGGTTTCGGACACTGAAGCTTTCTTT. Its protein product is CASSSGVSDTEAFF.

This chain connects TRBV28 to TRBJ1-6; D may be TRBD1 (6 bases). V shed 9 bases and J shed 6 bases, with 18 bases lying between them. This CDR3 has 15 residues. Germline CDR1 MDHEN, CDR2 SYDVKM. This chain's CDR3 is CASTNERGGNSPLHF. CDR3 DNA: TGTGCCAGTACCAACGAAAGGGGGGGTAATTCACCCCTCCACTTT. The whole variable domain, remainder taken from reference TRBV28 and TRBJ1-6, is DVKVTQSSRYLVKRTGEKVFLECVQDMDHENMFWYRQDPGLGLRLIYFSYDVKMKEKGDIPEGYSVSREKKERFSLILESASTNQTSMYLCASTNERGGNSPLHFGNGTRLTVT.

The chain couples TRBV4-1 to TRBJ2-6; D is perhaps TRBD2 (5 bases). V dropped 0 bases and J dropped 0 bases, with 9 bases sitting between them. The CDR3 covers 17 residues. Germline CDR1 MGHRA, CDR2 YSYEKL. The CDR3: CASSQDIGSSGANVLTF. In DNA form, the CDR3 reads TGCGCCAGCAGCCAAGATATAGGGAGCTCTGGGGCCAACGTCCTGACTTTC.

J is TRBJ2-2 and V is TRBV7-3; 8 bases are shared with TRBD2. This CDR3 comprises 16 residues. Germline trimming cut 2 bases from V and 4 bases from J; bases unmatched to any gene: 6. CDR1 and CDR2 from the germline V gene are SGHTA and FQGTGA. CDR3 nucleotide sequence: TGTGCCAGCAGCTTACTCGGGACTAGTATCACCGGGGAGCTGTTTTTT. This gives the protein CASSLLGTSITGELFF.

The chain uses TRBV24-1 and TRBJ1-4, with 7 bases fitting TRBD1. This CDR3 is built from 15 residues. From germline, CDR1 is KGHDR and CDR2 SFDVKD. V was pared by 3 bases and J by 8 bases, with 8 bases of the junction left unmatched. The CDR3 spells CATSDPRTGLEKLFF. DNA for the CDR3: TGTGCCACCAGTGATCCCAGGACAGGCCTAGAAAAACTGTTTTTT.

The rearrangement links TRBV28 to TRBJ1-1; D is perhaps TRBD1 (6 bases). This CDR3 is 14 amino acids long. Germline CDR1 reads MDHEN; CDR2 reads SYDVKM. V lost 4 bases, J lost 7 bases, and 16 bases lay in between. The DNA for the CDR3 is TGTGCCAGCAGTTCACTTTTACAGGGTAGTGAAGCTTTCTTT. Translated: CASSSLLQGSEAFF.

Only a few counts were recorded for this clone. V and J are TRBV7-9 and TRBJ2-2; D is ambiguous. The germline V gene has CDR1 SEHNR and CDR2 FQNEAQ (reference sequence). The ends were cut back, 2 bases at V and 2 bases at J, with 6 bases in the middle. This CDR3 region has 14 residues. CDR3 bases: TGTGCCAGCAGCTTACACTTTAACACCGGGGAGCTGTTTTTT. Translation: CASSLHFNTGELFF.

The chain recombines TRBV6-4 with TRBJ2-3; a possible D gene is TRBD2 (5 bases). The CDR3 has 15 amino acids. Trimming stripped 7 bases from V and 1 base from J, with 15 bases between. CDR1 MRHNA and CDR2 SNTAGT come from the germline V gene. The CDR3 here is CASKVEGSGTDTQYF. The CDR3 DNA is TGTGCCAGCAAAGTTGAGGGTAGCGGCACAGATACGCAGTATTTT.

CDR3 coding DNA: TGTGCCAGCAGCGAGGGACAGGGAGGCTACACCTTC. Its translation is CASSEGQGGYTF. The chain employs TRBV9 and TRBJ1-2, with TRBD1 identical over 9 bases. Germline assignment: CDR1 SGDLS and CDR2 YYNGEE. This CDR3 is 12 amino acids long. Trimming cost V 3 bases and J 8 bases; bases outside gene matches: 2.

This chain joins TRBV2 and TRBJ2-3; perhaps TRBD2 as D (6 bases). V lost 2 bases and J 1 base, leaving 7 bases between the germline ends. This CDR3 is built from 14 residues. Germline V gene sequence: CDR1 SNHLY, CDR2 FYNNEI. Here the CDR3 reads CASSEQRGTDTQYF. The CDR3 DNA is TGTGCCAGCAGTGAACAGCGGGGCACAGATACGCAGTATTTT. Combining the CDR3 with reference TRBV2 and TRBJ2-3 gives the whole variable domain EPEVTQTPSHQVTQMGQEVILRCVPISNHLYFYWYRQILGQKVEFLVSFYNNEISEKSEIFDDQFSVERPDGSNFTLKIRSTKLEDSAMYFCASSEQRGTDTQYFGPGTRLTVL.

The V call is TRBV6-5, the J call TRBJ1-6; D gene unclear. V was clipped by 2 bases and J by 5 bases, with 7 bases between them. In germline, CDR1 is MNHEY, CDR2 SVGAGI. The CDR3 has 14 residues. The CDR3 sequence is CASSYEAHNSPLHF. CDR3 nucleotides: TGTGCCAGCAGTTACGAGGCGCATAATTCACCCCTCCACTTT.

This chain uses TRBV7-2 with TRBJ2-5; maybe TRBD2 (5 bases). This CDR3 is 14 amino acids long. Germline V gives CDR1 SGHTA, CDR2 FQGNSA. V was trimmed by 3 bases and J by 5 bases, leaving 13 bases between them. The CDR3 DNA is TGTGCCAGCAGCTTGAGCGGACCCCGGGAGACCCAGTACTTC. Translating gives CASSLSGPRETQYF.

This chain connects TRBV24-1 to TRBJ2-2; the D gene is possibly TRBD1 (5 bases). Germline lookup yields CDR1 KGHDR and CDR2 SFDVKD. Trimming left V 3 bases short and J 3 bases short, with 16 bases between. This CDR3 has 17 residues. The CDR3 loop reads CATSDGVWGADTGELFF. The CDR3 nucleotides read TGTGCCACCAGTGATGGGGTATGGGGCGCTGACACCGGGGAGCTGTTTTTT.

This chain connects TRBV19 to TRBJ2-7; tentative D call: TRBD1 (6 bases). Deletions cut 3 bases from V and 5 bases from J, with 11 bases between. The CDR3 has 13 amino acids. CDR1 LNHDA and CDR2 SQIVND come from the germline V gene (reference sequence). CDR3 sequence reads: CASSMTGKDEQYV. The CDR3 DNA is TGTGCCAGTAGTATGACAGGAAAGGACGAGCAGTACGTC.

The V call is TRBV24-1, the J call TRBJ1-5; D is ambiguous. Trimming left V 0 bases short and J 0 bases short, with 23 bases between. This CDR3 has 21 amino acids. Per the germline V gene, CDR1 is KGHDR and CDR2 is SFDVKD. The CDR3 DNA sequence: TGTGCCACCAGTGATTTGCAAAGAAGGGCGCTGAGGGATTATAGCAATCAGCCCCAGCATTTT. Protein: CATSDLQRRALRDYSNQPQHF.

The chain uses TRBV24-1 and TRBJ1-2; D gene ambiguous. Looked up from germline, CDR1 is KGHDR and CDR2 is SFDVKD. The CDR3 sequence is 14 residues long. Trimming pared 4 bases from V and 2 bases from J, leaving 10 bases between. CDR3 loop: CATSDRVRNYGYTF. CDR3 nucleotides: TGTGCCACCAGTGACCGCGTACGAAACTATGGCTACACCTTC.

This rearrangement joins TRBV9 to TRBJ2-1, with D perhaps TRBD1 (5 bases). This CDR3 region has 15 residues. The V gene lost 0 bases and the J gene lost 6 bases, with 13 bases spanning the gap. CDR1 and CDR2 (germline): SGDLS, YYNGEE. CDR3 in amino acids: CASSVGGSQGNEQFF. Here the CDR3 DNA reads TGTGCCAGCAGCGTAGGTGGCTCCCAGGGCAATGAGCAGTTCTTC.

This rearrangement joins TRBV5-4 to TRBJ1-5; 9 nucleotides agree with TRBD1. J was trimmed by 4 bases and V by 3 bases; bases with no gene match: 2. Germline assignment: CDR1 SGHNT and CDR2 YYREEE (reference sequence). The CDR3 runs to 14 residues. CDR3 nucleotides: TGTGCCAGCAGCTATGGACAGGGGAATCAGCCCCAGCATTTT. Translating it yields CASSYGQGNQPQHF.

The chain combines TRBV19 with TRBJ1-2; a possible D gene is TRBD1 (5 bases). Germline assignment: CDR1 LNHDA and CDR2 SQIVND (reference sequence). V lost 3 bases, J lost 4 bases, and 18 bases lay in between. The CDR3 is 16 residues long. In nucleotides, the CDR3 is TGTGCCAGTAGTATGGGCAGGGATGGGGGACTCTATGGCTACACCTTC. It encodes CASSMGRDGGLYGYTF.

V is TRBV28 and J is TRBJ1-2; D remains unclear. Germline-derived CDR1 and CDR2 are MDHEN and SYDVKM. Trimming left V 2 bases short and J 5 bases short, with 3 bases between. CDR3 length: 11 amino acids. The CDR3 DNA follows: TGTGCCAGCAGTTTACGGTATGGCTACACCTTC. Its translation is CASSLRYGYTF.